This record concerns one TCR beta chain sequence. As yet, its antigen is unknown. At least 3 on the Clinical Activity Score was recorded for ophthalmopathy patients, who also had NOSPECS grade at least 4 and duration under 3 months. Amplified TCR beta CDR3 regions derived from RNA transcripts. The TCR CDR3 first-round RT-PCR relied on the HTBI primer set. Via MiXCR, TCRdb re-called the multiplex PCR reads, giving one row per CDR3 protein. The sample lists some 500,000 distinct CDR3 sequences, 15% to 20% seen once, with about 29% in the top ten. This entry comes from a study of T cells in Graves' hyperthyroidism and ophthalmopathy. The study's findings and limits: Expanded thyroid clonotypes (above 0.001) were mostly also found in blood. Stable hyperthyroidism was told apart from ophthalmopathy by a model built on 13 V-J features.

V was clipped by 5 bases and J by 2 bases, with 15 bases between them. Germline assignment: CDR1 LNHDA and CDR2 SQIVND (reference sequence). This CDR3 is 15 amino acids long. The TCR was taken from a young woman with Graves' ophthalmopathy. This chain connects TRBV19 to TRBJ1-1; D unresolved. Sequenced sample: blood. CDR3 bases: TGTGCCAGTAGTCAACACAGATACCCTAACACTGAAGCTTTCTTT. As protein: CASSQHRYPNTEAFF.